Following are 9 T cell receptor beta chains from one sample sequenced in a study of identical twins. MiXCR, applied by TCRdb to the 5' RACE reads, yields one record per CDR3 protein. Found here are approximately 620,000 distinct CDR3 sequences, 8.5% to 9% of them singletons; the top ten hold 0.98%. These records were also assigned to another study, of yellow fever vaccine responses in identical twins.

Sample: PBMCs. The origin of the receptors is a woman aged 18 to 35 in good health.

A few counts support this clonotype. This rearrangement joins TRBV4-2 to TRBJ1-2; no definite D call. From germline, CDR1 is LGHNA and CDR2 YNFKEQ. The CDR3 extends over 17 amino acids. Trimming removed 0 bases from V and 7 bases from J, with 21 bases in between. The DNA of the CDR3 is TGTGCCAGCAGCCAAGAGCTCCAACTGCCCCGTATCGGTGGCTACACCTTC. Encoded protein: CASSQELQLPRIGGYTF.

This clonotype has a handful of counts. The chain joins TRBV6-2 or TRBV6-3 to TRBJ2-7, with 8 bases matching TRBD1. The J segment lost 3 bases and the V segment lost 2 bases, leaving 6 bases of the junction unmatched. Looked up from germline, CDR1 is MNHEY and CDR2 is SVGEGT. CDR3 length: 15 amino acids. The CDR3 coding sequence is TGTGCCAGCAGTTACCGGACAGGGTTGGACTACGAGCAGTACTTC. This codes for CASSYRTGLDYEQYF.

The CDR3 region has the DNA TGTGCCAGCAGCTCCAGCGGGGGGAACAATGAGCAGTTCTTC. It specifies CASSSSGGNNEQFF. V is TRBV7-2 and J is TRBJ2-1, with TRBD2 matching 9 bases. J was trimmed by 5 bases and V by 4 bases; bases with no gene match: 3. The CDR3 length is 14 residues. From germline, CDR1 is SGHTA and CDR2 FQGNSA.

The gene calls are TRBV20-1 and TRBJ1-5; the D is unclear. The CDR3 is made up of 13 amino acids. V lost 3 bases to trimming and J lost 3 bases, with 9 bases between them. CDR1 and CDR2 (germline): DFQATT, SNEGSKA (reference sequence). Here the CDR3 DNA reads TGCAGTGCTAGCTCGGGAGTCAATCAGCCCCAGCATTTT. Its protein product is CSASSGVNQPQHF.

This clonotype was seen repeatedly, ten times or more. The J gene is TRBJ2-1, the V gene TRBV20-1; 8 bases line up with TRBD2. V was pared by 3 bases and J by 4 bases, with 5 bases of the junction left unmatched. Germline CDR1 reads DFQATT; CDR2 reads SNEGSKA (reference sequence). There are 14 residues in the CDR3. CDR3 amino acids: CSASGRGGYNEQFF. The CDR3 DNA sequence: TGCAGTGCTAGCGGCCGGGGGGGATACAATGAGCAGTTCTTC.

This clonotype was counted between two and nine times. V is TRBV20-1 and J is TRBJ2-2; D is possibly TRBD2 (6 bases). The CDR3 has 12 residues. The germline CDR1 and CDR2 sequences are DFQATT and SNEGSKA (reference sequence). V lost 3 bases to trimming and J lost 6 bases, with 8 bases between them. CDR3 in DNA: TGCAGTGCTAGGGGGACTCCCGGGGAGCTGTTTTTT. Translated, it gives CSARGTPGELFF.

The chain employs TRBV7-9 and TRBJ2-5; TRBD1 might be the D (6 bases). Germline loops: CDR1 SEHNR, CDR2 FQNEAQ (reference sequence). Between the trimmed V and J ends, which lost 3 bases and 0 bases, there was a span of 8 bases. This CDR3 spans 14 amino acids. The CDR3 is CASSFRDNQETQYF. The CDR3 region has the DNA TGTGCCAGCAGCTTCCGGGACAACCAAGAGACCCAGTACTTC. The complete variable domain, with remaining parts taken from reference TRBV7-9 and TRBJ2-5, reads DTGVSQNPRHKITKRGQNVTFRCDPISEHNRLYWYRQTLGQGPEFLTYFQNEAQLEKSRLLSDRFSAERPKGSFSTLEIQRTEQGDSAMYLCASSFRDNQETQYFGPGTRLLVL.

The chain links TRBV6-1 to TRBJ2-3; D may match TRBD1 or TRBD2 (7 bases each). Per the germline V gene, CDR1 is MNHNS and CDR2 is SASEGT. Between the trimmed V and J ends, which lost 3 bases and 6 bases, there was a span of 16 bases. This CDR3 is built from 15 residues. As DNA, the CDR3 is TGTGCCAGCAGTGACCCCAGGGGGGGGTATGATACGCAGTATTTT. Amino acids: CASSDPRGGYDTQYF.

The J gene is TRBJ2-5, the V gene TRBV12-3 or TRBV12-4; D possibly matches TRBD1 or TRBD2 (5 bases each). This CDR3 contains 16 residues. Trimming stripped 5 bases from V and 5 bases from J, with 21 bases between. The CDR3: CASSLTGPTWDETQYF. The CDR3 DNA sequence: TGTGCCAGCAGTCTCACCGGACCTACCTGGGACGAGACCCAGTACTTC.